This T cell receptor beta chain was identified during a study of cytomegalovirus exposure and HLA in healthy donors. Study-wide results and caveats: Researchers reported in a later analysis that a missense DCLRE1C variant was tied to TCR beta V- and J-gene trimming. Common viral pathogens were later found to be apparently linked to several of the most significant clusters. Among immune exposure information, only CMV serostatus was available.

Germline CDR1 and CDR2: MNHNS and SASEGT. The CDR3 runs to 13 residues. With 4 bases removed from V and 3 bases from J, the gap between germline ends came to 9 bases. The donors (healthy individuals) were bone marrow donors. As concerns this clone: Antigen unknown.

A multiplex PCR was run with 60 Vbeta primers and 13 Jbeta primers. TCRdb's table, derived via immunoSEQ multiplex PCR, lists solely in-frame clones and lacks some. Seen here are more than 85,000 clones, about 90% observed once, and the top ten hold about 1.8%. The sequencing input was PBMCs. This chain joins TRBV6-1 and TRBJ1-1; perhaps TRBD1 as D (6 bases). The TCR sequence derives from a man between 40 and 49 years old in good health and CMV-seronegative. DNA of the CDR3: TGTGCCAGCAGTGTCAGGGGAGACACTGAAGCTTTCTTT. This encodes CASSVRGDTEAFF.